The TCR beta chain described here comes from a study of T cell responses to AZD1222 COVID-19 vaccine. General study points: A reported finding is that nearly half of spike-specific TCRs target unmutated variant regions. Repertoires were obtained only post-peak T cell response. Regions 160-218 and 743-854 held dominance among vaccine-associated CD4 TCRs, which spanned spike.

Profiling relied on immunoSEQ multiplex PCR, and the TCRdb table lists in-frame clones only, not all of them. The repertoire holds 120,000 or so clones, 91% seen once, with roughly 5.7% in the top ten. As concerns this clone: What it recognizes is unknown.

The sequence came from an adult in good health. This specimen was peripheral blood, taken on day 0 of AZD1222 vaccination.

The chain's CDR3 is CASTGGGPGANVLTF. The CDR3 nucleotides read TGTGCCAGCACCGGAGGAGGACCCGGGGCCAACGTCCTGACTTTC. V is TRBV6-5 and J is TRBJ2-6; D might be TRBD2 (5 bases). The CDR3 is made up of 15 amino acids. The germline V gene has CDR1 MNHEY and CDR2 SVGAGI. Trimming pared 7 bases from V and 4 bases from J, leaving 14 bases between.